Each of the 27 T cell receptor beta chains below was sequenced from the same sample in a study of PD-1 blockade in classical Hodgkin lymphoma. Every one of the patients relapsed after autologous stem cell transplantation (brentuximab vedotin exposure was variable). TCRdb's copy holds only in-frame clones and misses some; the assay was immunoSEQ multiplex PCR. Seen here are about 15,000 clones, roughly two thirds observed once, and the top ten hold approximately 11%. Sequences were derived from peripheral blood mononuclear cells (PBMCs), sampled at baseline. These receptors were taken from a human donor with classical Hodgkin lymphoma.

CDR3 in amino acids: CASSLERAVYTEAFF. DNA for the CDR3: TGTGCCAGCAGCTTAGAGCGGGCGGTATACACTGAAGCTTTCTTT. This chain connects TRBV11-2 to TRBJ1-1; D not certain. In germline, CDR1 is SGHAT, CDR2 FQNNGV. V was cut by 0 bases and J by 3 bases, with 11 bases left in between. CDR3 length equals 15 residues.

V gene TRBV19 combines with J gene TRBJ2-7; TRBD1 might be the D (6 bases). Deletions cut 4 bases from V and 0 bases from J, with 7 bases between. Germline V CDR1 and CDR2: LNHDA, SQIVND (reference sequence). This CDR3 has 13 amino acids. The CDR3 loop reads CASSTGVSYEQYF. Written as DNA, the CDR3 is TGTGCCAGTAGTACAGGGGTCTCCTACGAGCAGTACTTC. The full variable domain, its missing parts supplied by reference TRBV19 and TRBJ2-7, is DGGITQSPKYLFRKEGQNVTLSCEQNLNHDAMYWYRQDPGQGLRLIYYSQIVNDFQKGDIAEGYSVSREKKESFPLTVTSAQKNPTAFYLCASSTGVSYEQYFGPGTRLTVT.

Only a few counts were recorded for this clone. The gene calls are TRBV19 and TRBJ2-1, with TRBD2 matching 9 bases. The CDR3 is 15 residues long. From germline, CDR1 is LNHDA and CDR2 SQIVND (reference sequence). V lost 4 bases and J lost 6; bases outside the gene matches: 7. CDR3 DNA sequence: TGTGCCAGTAGTACCCTCGCGGGAGGGGTCAATGAGCAGTTCTTC. Amino acid sequence: CASSTLAGGVNEQFF.

This clone was detected once. V usage is TRBV7-9 and J usage is TRBJ2-3, with 7 bases fitting TRBD1. After removal of 5 bases from V and 4 bases from J, the junction contained 12 bases not matched to a gene. The germline V gene has CDR1 SEHNR and CDR2 FQNEAQ (reference sequence). The CDR3 runs to 16 residues. Here the CDR3 reads CASSQNRGKEADTQYF. The CDR3, as DNA: TGTGCCAGCAGCCAGAACAGGGGAAAGGAGGCAGATACGCAGTATTTT.

V gene TRBV2 combines with J gene TRBJ2-7, with D maybe TRBD2 (6 bases). V lost 6 bases and J lost 4, with 16 bases in between. The V gene's germline CDR1 is SNHLY and CDR2 FYNNEI. This CDR3 region has 14 residues. The CDR3 is CASRLGGIKYEQYF. The CDR3 DNA sequence: TGTGCCAGCAGATTGGGGGGTATTAAGTACGAGCAGTACTTC.

This clone has a handful of counts. The chain joins TRBV5-1 to TRBJ2-5; D gene ambiguous. CDR1 and CDR2 (germline): SGHRS, YFSETQ. V lost 1 base and J 1 base, leaving 14 bases between the germline ends. CDR3 length: 16 residues. The CDR3 DNA follows: TGCGCCAGCAGCTTGTTAAGGTCGAGTGTCCAAGAGACCCAGTACTTC. This sequence encodes CASSLLRSSVQETQYF.

This chain uses TRBV30 with TRBJ2-7; D remains ambiguous. CDR1 is GTSNPN, CDR2 SVGIG, per germline (reference sequence). V lost 0 bases, J lost 0 bases, and 6 bases lay in between. This CDR3 comprises 13 residues. CDR3 region: CAWSVIPSYEQYF. The CDR3 DNA reads TGTGCCTGGAGTGTAATCCCCTCCTACGAGCAGTACTTC. The variable domain in full, with the rest retrieved from reference TRBV30 and TRBJ2-7, is SQTIHQWPATLVQPVGSPLSLECTVEGTSNPNLYWYRQAAGRGLQLLFYSVGIGQISSEVPQNLSASRPQDRQFILSSKKLLLSDSGFYLCAWSVIPSYEQYFGPGTRLTVT.

This chain connects TRBV7-2 to TRBJ2-1; TRBD2 agrees at 7 bases. Trimming took 1 base from V and 11 from J; bases not matched to a gene: 5. Germline CDR1 is SGHTA and CDR2 is FQGNSA. The length of the CDR3 is 13 residues. The CDR3 nucleotides read TGTGCCAGCAGCTTAGACAGCGGGAATCAGCAGTTCTTC. Residues: CASSLDSGNQQFF.

The gene calls are TRBV5-6 and TRBJ1-5; D is undetermined. Germline V gene sequence: CDR1 SGHDT, CDR2 YYEEEE. The V end was cut by 0 bases, the J end by 0 bases, with 4 bases between. CDR3 length: 14 amino acids. The CDR3 sequence: CASSLGGSNQPQHF. The CDR3 nucleotides are TGTGCCAGCAGCTTGGGCGGTAGCAATCAGCCCCAGCATTTT.

About this clone: A far larger clone is one base from this, pointing to a likely read error. Other DNA sequences in the same sample also yield this CDR3. The chain links TRBV5-1 to TRBJ2-1; TRBD2 matches 7 bases. The germline V gene has CDR1 SGHRS and CDR2 YFSETQ. The junction had 2 bases not matched to a gene; V was cut back by 2 bases and J by 6 bases. CDR3 length: 13 amino acids. The chain's CDR3 is CASSLWTSNEQFF. The CDR3 DNA reads TGCGCCAGCAGCTTATGGACTAGCAATGAGCAGTTCTTC.

V and J are TRBV2 and TRBJ1-1; 7 nucleotides line up with TRBD1. Trimming at V came to 6 bases and at J to 5 bases, leaving 12 bases not matched to a gene. Germline values: CDR1 SNHLY, CDR2 FYNNEI. This CDR3 region has 15 residues. CDR3 sequence: CASRLSGGGQTEAFF. As DNA, the CDR3 is TGTGCCAGCAGGCTCAGCGGGGGGGGACAGACTGAAGCTTTCTTT. Looking up the rest from reference TRBV2 and TRBJ1-1 gives the full variable domain: EPEVTQTPSHQVTQMGQEVILRCVPISNHLYFYWYRQILGQKVEFLVSFYNNEISEKSEIFDDQFSVERPDGSNFTLKIRSTKLEDSAMYFCASRLSGGGQTEAFFGQGTRLTVV.

Concerning this clone: The same CDR3 can be traced to other DNA sequences in this sample. Here the CDR3 DNA reads TGTGCCAGCAGTTACGGGGGGTCCGAGACCCAGTACTTC. Residues: CASSYGGSETQYF. V usage is TRBV6-5 and J usage is TRBJ2-5, with D tentatively TRBD2 (6 bases). Germline V CDR1 and CDR2: MNHEY, SVGAGI. CDR3 size: 13 residues. The V and J ends lost 2 bases and 5 bases respectively, with 9 bases between them.

The CDR3 spells CASRIIGNTGELFF. The CDR3 DNA sequence: TGTGCCAGCAGAATAATCGGCAACACCGGGGAGCTGTTTTTT. The gene calls are TRBV27 and TRBJ2-2, with D uncertain. The CDR3 is made up of 14 amino acids. CDR1 is MNHEY, CDR2 SMNVEV, per germline (reference sequence). V lost 6 bases and J lost 2, with 10 bases in between.

The CDR3 spells CAWRWTNEKLFF. The CDR3 region has the DNA TGTGCCTGGAGATGGACAAATGAAAAACTGTTTTTT. The chain employs TRBV30 and TRBJ1-4, with a weak D call TRBD1 (5 bases). Germline CDR1 reads GTSNPN; CDR2 reads SVGIG (reference sequence). Trimming stripped 3 bases from V and 5 bases from J, with 7 bases between. This CDR3 is built from 12 residues.

V gene TRBV13 combines with J gene TRBJ1-2; perhaps TRBD1 as D (6 bases). CDR3 length equals 13 residues. V dropped 7 bases and J dropped 4 bases, with 13 bases sitting between them. Germline lookup yields CDR1 PRHDT and CDR2 FYEKMQ (reference sequence). The CDR3 coding sequence is TGTGCCAGCATCCCGGGGGCGCCCTATGGCTACACCTTC. This encodes CASIPGAPYGYTF.

For the CDR3, the DNA is TGCGCCAGCAGCCCCTCGGGTTCTTCGTCAGGAAACACCATATATTTT. Its translation is CASSPSGSSSGNTIYF. The chain links TRBV5-1 to TRBJ1-3; D is unclear. Germline CDR1 SGHRS, CDR2 YFSETQ. The CDR3 covers 16 residues. V was shortened by 4 bases and J by 4 bases, with 18 bases between the two germline ends.

The DNA for the CDR3 is TGTGCCAGCAGTTACTCGCTTAGCGGGAGCTATGAGCAGTTCTTC. It translates to CASSYSLSGSYEQFF. The rearrangement links TRBV6-6 to TRBJ2-1, with 9 positions matching TRBD2. This CDR3 region has 15 residues. Germline V gives CDR1 MNHNY, CDR2 SVGAGI (reference sequence). J lost 8 bases, V lost 0 bases, and 5 bases had no gene match.

This clone was seen only a few times. This chain joins TRBV27 and TRBJ2-1; 12 nucleotides agree with TRBD2. The J segment lost 12 bases and the V segment lost 5 bases, leaving 5 bases of the junction unmatched. Germline V gene lookup returns CDR1 MNHEY and CDR2 SMNVEV (reference sequence). The CDR3 consists of 13 residues. The CDR3, as DNA: TGTGCCAGCAGTATCCTAGCGGGAGGGGTGCAGTTCTTC. Translating gives CASSILAGGVQFF.

The chain links TRBV27 to TRBJ2-7; TRBD2 matches at 15 bases. CDR1 MNHEY and CDR2 SMNVEV come from the germline V gene (reference sequence). This CDR3 spans 17 amino acids. In nucleotides, the CDR3 is TGTGCAGCAGTTTATCGCCGAGGACTAGCGGGAGGGCACGAGCAGTACTTC. The encoded protein is CAAVYRRGLAGGHEQYF.

The gene calls are TRBV7-8 and TRBJ2-1; 8 bases are shared with TRBD2. Germline-derived CDR1 and CDR2 are SGHVS and FQNEAQ. Germline trimming cut 3 bases from V and 2 bases from J; bases unmatched to any gene: 3. The CDR3 totals 15 residues. CDR3 protein: CASSLVSGTYNEQFF. In DNA form, the CDR3 reads TGTGCCAGCAGCTTGGTTAGCGGGACCTACAATGAGCAGTTCTTC.

This clone has a single count. The gene calls are TRBV28 and TRBJ1-2; D possibly corresponds to TRBD1 (6 bases). The CDR3 is 15 residues long. V was clipped by 1 base and J by 3 bases, with 12 bases between them. CDR1 is MDHEN and CDR2 is SYDVKM in the germline V gene. CDR3 coding DNA: TGTGCCAGCAGTTTATTCCTCCGGACAGACTATGGCTACACCTTC. Its protein product is CASSLFLRTDYGYTF.

This clone was counted between two and nine times. The rearrangement uses TRBV6-1 and TRBJ2-2; TRBD2 is a possible D gene (6 bases). The V gene's germline CDR1 is MNHNS and CDR2 SASEGT. The CDR3 runs 13 residues. V was cut by 6 bases and J by 6 bases, with 11 bases left in between. CDR3 nucleotides: TGTGCCAGCAGCACAAGGGAGGCCGGGGAGCTGTTTTTT. Protein product: CASSTREAGELFF.

The genes are TRBV7-2 and TRBJ1-2; TRBD1 aligns across 7 bases. The CDR3 consists of 15 residues. J gave up 4 bases and V 5 bases, and 10 bases lay outside the gene matches. Germline loops: CDR1 SGHTA, CDR2 FQGNSA. The CDR3 loop reads CASSPETGKGYGYTF. As DNA, the CDR3 is TGTGCCAGCAGCCCCGAGACAGGGAAAGGCTATGGCTACACCTTC.

The chain has TRBV28 and TRBJ1-2, with a weak D call TRBD1 (5 bases). V shed 5 bases and J shed 7 bases, with 11 bases lying between them. The CDR3 consists of 12 residues. CDR1 MDHEN and CDR2 SYDVKM come from the germline V gene. CDR3 sequence (DNA): TGTGCCAGCAGTCTACAGGTCTCTGGCTACACCTTC. Its translation: CASSLQVSGYTF.

This sequence joins TRBV19 and TRBJ2-5; 10 bases map to TRBD1. Per the germline V gene, CDR1 is LNHDA and CDR2 is SQIVND (reference sequence). CDR3 length: 17 residues. The junction had 10 bases not matched to a gene; V was cut back by 0 bases and J by 6 bases. CDR3 sequence: CASSIDGWTGGSKTQYF. CDR3 nucleotides: TGTGCCAGTAGTATAGATGGTTGGACAGGGGGATCGAAGACCCAGTACTTC.

This clone was counted once. The chain combines TRBV5-8 with TRBJ1-1; D uncertain. The CDR3 consists of 12 residues. The V gene lost 2 bases and the J gene lost 3 bases, with 5 bases spanning the gap. CDR1 SGHTS and CDR2 YDEGEE come from the germline V gene. The CDR3 bases are TGTGCCAGCAGCTTAACCCACACTGAAGCTTTCTTT. Its protein is CASSLTHTEAFF.

The chain recombines TRBV7-2 with TRBJ2-5; D not certain. Trimming left V 6 bases short and J 1 base short, with 9 bases between. The germline CDR1 and CDR2 sequences are SGHTA and FQGNSA. This CDR3 contains 13 residues. This CDR3 is CASRVDGQETQYF. The CDR3 DNA is TGTGCCAGCAGGGTAGACGGCCAAGAGACCCAGTACTTC.